The 27 T cell receptor beta chains presented below share a single source sample, sequenced in a study of CD8+ T cells in alopecia areata. Extracted from the samples, RNA was reverse transcribed into cDNA to serve as the sequencing template. Using immunoSEQ multiplex PCR, the repertoire was profiled, and TCRdb retains in-frame clones only, with some absent. The sample contains 200,000 to 250,000 clones, approximately 60% of which appear only once. The source material was CD8+ T cells sorted from blood. Source of these receptors: a human donor in good health.

The genes are TRBV5-6 and TRBJ1-1; a possible D gene is TRBD1 (5 bases). Deletions cut 0 bases from V and 4 bases from J, with 10 bases between. This CDR3 comprises 14 residues. Germline CDR1 reads SGHDT; CDR2 reads YYEEEE. In DNA form, the CDR3 reads TGTGCCAGCAGCTTGGCCAGGGCTAGCACTGAAGCTTTCTTT. Amino acids: CASSLARASTEAFF.

This clone was counted a few times. The chain links TRBV19 to TRBJ1-1, with TRBD1 as a possible D gene (6 bases). V was pared by 2 bases and J by 3 bases, with 13 bases between. Looked up from germline, CDR1 is LNHDA and CDR2 is SQIVND (reference sequence). This CDR3 comprises 15 residues. CDR3 coding DNA: TGTGCCAGTAGTATATCGGCCAGGGGACACACTGAAGCTTTCTTT. Translated: CASSISARGHTEAFF.

This clone was recorded at least ten times. This chain connects TRBV19 to TRBJ1-1; D not resolved. Germline values: CDR1 LNHDA, CDR2 SQIVND (reference sequence). There are 13 residues in the CDR3. Trimming shortened V by 4 bases and J by 1 base, and 7 bases separated the two germline ends. CDR3 sequence: CASSRTPNTEAFF. The CDR3 DNA sequence: TGTGCCAGTAGTAGAACGCCGAACACTGAAGCTTTCTTT.

This clone has more than one count but fewer than ten. This sequence joins TRBV4-1 and TRBJ2-5, with D perhaps matching TRBD2 (7 bases). The CDR3 runs 14 residues. V shed 1 base and J shed 3 bases, with 9 bases lying between them. Germline V gene data show CDR1 as MGHRA and CDR2 as YSYEKL. The CDR3 reads CASSQGGGEETQYF. CDR3 in DNA: TGCGCCAGCAGCCAAGGAGGGGGGGAAGAGACCCAGTACTTC.

The CDR3 loop is CASSLTSQQETQYF. DNA of the CDR3: TGTGCCAGCAGCTTAACGTCACAGCAAGAGACCCAGTACTTC. This chain joins TRBV13 and TRBJ2-5, with unresolved D. V lost 2 bases and J lost 2, with 9 bases in between. The CDR3 covers 14 residues. Germline V CDR1 and CDR2: PRHDT, FYEKMQ (reference sequence).

The V and J genes are TRBV9 and TRBJ1-2; 9 bases are a match to TRBD1. V shed 6 bases, J shed 3 bases, and the junction held 9 bases outside the gene matches. The CDR3 is made up of 15 amino acids. Germline V gene data show CDR1 as SGDLS and CDR2 as YYNGEE. In nucleotides, the CDR3 is TGTGCCAGCACCCTAACAGGGGGCGCTTACTATGGCTACACCTTC. It encodes CASTLTGGAYYGYTF.

This clone was detected a few times. The chain employs TRBV27 and TRBJ2-7; TRBD1 matches at 7 bases. CDR1 and CDR2 (germline): MNHEY, SMNVEV (reference sequence). The CDR3 is 14 residues long. Trimming at V came to 4 bases and at J to 0 bases, leaving 3 bases not matched to a gene. The CDR3: CASSSRTGSYEQYF. DNA for the CDR3: TGTGCCAGCAGTTCGCGGACAGGCTCCTACGAGCAGTACTTC.

This clone was observed a handful of times. The chain carries TRBV23-1 and TRBJ2-4, with D possibly TRBD2 on 5 matching bases. TRBV23-1 is an ORF; its function is uncertain. V lost 0 bases to trimming and J lost 3 bases, with 18 bases between them. The CDR3 spans 18 residues. CDR3 region: CASSQSRKTGLGKNIQYF. The CDR3 DNA sequence: TGCGCCAGCAGTCAATCGAGGAAAACGGGATTAGGCAAAAACATTCAGTACTTC.

This clone was recorded only once. J is TRBJ1-2 and V is TRBV30, with D unclear. Per the germline V gene, CDR1 is GTSNPN and CDR2 is SVGIG (reference sequence). V was cut by 0 bases and J by 5 bases, with 7 bases left in between. The CDR3 length is 12 residues. In DNA, the CDR3 is TGTGCCTGGAGTGTTACCCGGTATGGCTACACCTTC. As protein: CAWSVTRYGYTF.

The CDR3 sequence is CASSDRGHEQYF. DNA of the CDR3: TGTGCCAGCAGCGACCGGGGCCACGAGCAGTACTTC. V and J are TRBV7-8 and TRBJ2-7, with D perhaps being TRBD1 or TRBD2 (5 bases each). This CDR3 has 12 amino acids. Per the germline V gene, CDR1 is SGHVS and CDR2 is FQNEAQ. V was cut by 5 bases and J by 5 bases, with 10 bases left in between.

The chain links TRBV29-1 to TRBJ2-7, with TRBD1 matching over 7 bases. The CDR3 loop spans 14 amino acids. J gave up 0 bases and V 6 bases, and 8 bases lay outside the gene matches. Germline V gives CDR1 SQVTM, CDR2 ANQGSEA. In DNA, the CDR3 is TGCAGCGTGATTCGGACAGGTAGCTCCTACGAGCAGTACTTC. Amino acid sequence: CSVIRTGSSYEQYF.

This chain uses TRBV6-5 with TRBJ1-2; the match to TRBD1 covers 7 bases. V dropped 4 bases and J dropped 7; count of bases not matched to a gene: 6. Germline-derived CDR1 and CDR2 are MNHEY and SVGAGI. This CDR3 comprises 13 residues. This CDR3 is CASSSTGLSGYTF. In DNA form, the CDR3 reads TGTGCCAGCAGTTCGACAGGGTTAAGTGGCTACACCTTC.

The gene calls are TRBV7-9 and TRBJ2-1; 12 bases match TRBD2. Germline CDR1 SEHNR, CDR2 FQNEAQ (reference sequence). There are 17 residues in the CDR3. Trimming at V came to 5 bases and at J to 7 bases, leaving 12 bases not matched to a gene. This CDR3 is CASSPGLAGPLGNEQFF. The CDR3 nucleotides read TGTGCCAGCAGCCCTGGACTAGCGGGGCCCTTGGGGAATGAGCAGTTCTTC.

This clone was picked up one time. V usage is TRBV4-1 and J usage is TRBJ2-1; 7 bases match TRBD2. CDR1 and CDR2 (germline): MGHRA, YSYEKL. The CDR3 runs 14 residues. V lost 4 bases, J lost 10 bases, and 10 bases stayed unmatched. The CDR3: CASSPHQQTSEQFF. The CDR3 bases are TGCGCCAGCAGCCCTCATCAACAGACTAGCGAGCAGTTCTTC.

This clone showed up just a few times. The V call is TRBV29-1, the J call TRBJ2-5; D gene uncertain. The germline V and J ends were trimmed by 2 bases and 1 base, with 11 bases remaining between them. The CDR3 is 14 amino acids. The germline V gene encodes CDR1 SQVTM and CDR2 ANQGSEA. The CDR3 DNA reads as TGCAGCGTTGAACCACCAGGTATCCAAGAGACCCAGTACTTC. Protein: CSVEPPGIQETQYF.

This chain joins TRBV11-2 and TRBJ2-1; 7 nucleotides line up with TRBD2. Germline V gene data show CDR1 as SGHAT and CDR2 as FQNNGV. With 6 bases clipped from V and 0 bases from J, the junction kept 5 bases outside the gene matches. CDR3 size: 15 residues. The CDR3 is CASRLAESSYNEQFF. The DNA for the CDR3 is TGTGCCAGCAGGCTAGCGGAGAGCTCCTACAATGAGCAGTTCTTC.

The chain couples TRBV2 to TRBJ2-4, with D hard to call. Trimming cost V 7 bases and J 7 bases, with 11 bases left between them. This CDR3 is 12 amino acids long. Germline lookup yields CDR1 SNHLY and CDR2 FYNNEI. The CDR3 is CASTFLGNIQYF. In nucleotides, the CDR3 is TGTGCCAGCACCTTTTTAGGGAACATTCAGTACTTC. The complete variable domain, with remaining parts taken from reference TRBV2 and TRBJ2-4, reads EPEVTQTPSHQVTQMGQEVILRCVPISNHLYFYWYRQILGQKVEFLVSFYNNEISEKSEIFDDQFSVERPDGSNFTLKIRSTKLEDSAMYFCASTFLGNIQYFGAGTRLSVL.

The gene calls are TRBV5-5 and TRBJ2-1; D is undetermined. This CDR3 is built from 13 residues. V lost 5 bases to trimming and J lost 3 bases, with 9 bases between them. Germline CDR1 is SGHKS and CDR2 is YYEKEE (reference sequence). The CDR3 is CASSPVDYNEQFF. The CDR3 DNA reads TGTGCCAGCAGTCCCGTGGACTACAATGAGCAGTTCTTC.

The rearrangement joins TRBV27 to TRBJ1-5; possible D gene TRBD1, 6 bases. CDR3 size: 13 residues. Trimming pared 3 bases from V and 4 bases from J, leaving 7 bases between. Germline V CDR1 and CDR2: MNHEY, SMNVEV (reference sequence). The DNA of the CDR3 is TGTGCCAGCAGTTTTGGACAGAATCAGCCCCAGCATTTT. Protein sequence: CASSFGQNQPQHF.

As DNA, the CDR3 is TGCGCCAGCAGTGTCCCTAGCGGGGGGGCCGATACGCAGTATTTT. This encodes CASSVPSGGADTQYF. The V gene is TRBV10-2, the J gene TRBJ2-3, with TRBD2 identical over 12 bases. The CDR3 spans 15 residues. Unmatched junction bases numbered 5, after V lost 4 bases and J lost 6 bases. Germline CDR1 WSHSY, CDR2 SAAADI.

This clone showed up just a few times. The rearrangement links TRBV21-1 to TRBJ2-7. TRBV21-1 is termed a pseudogene. The CDR3 has 14 residues. The CDR3 nucleotides read TGTGCCAGCAGCAAATCGAGGGGACCCTGCGAGCAGTACTTC. Its translation is CASSKSRGPCEQYF.

The sample holds one count of this clone. This sequence joins TRBV9 and TRBJ2-1, with D possibly matching TRBD1 (6 bases). From germline, CDR1 is SGDLS and CDR2 YYNGEE. CDR3 length: 16 amino acids. The V end was cut by 4 bases, the J end by 5 bases, with 19 bases between. The chain's CDR3 is CASSTRQDVPDNEQFF. The CDR3 DNA reads as TGTGCCAGCAGCACCCGACAGGATGTACCAGACAATGAGCAGTTCTTC.

The table lists this clone with a few counts. This chain links TRBV29-1 with TRBJ1-2; 9 bases align to TRBD1. CDR1 and CDR2 from the germline V gene are SQVTM and ANQGSEA. Unmatched junction bases numbered 13, after V lost 8 bases and J lost 6 bases. This CDR3 has 14 amino acids. CDR3 DNA: TGCAGCATCGATTCCGGGACAGGGTGGGATGGCTACACCTTC. Protein sequence: CSIDSGTGWDGYTF.

This chain uses TRBV11-2 with TRBJ1-6; D uncertain. Germline CDR1 reads SGHAT; CDR2 reads FQNNGV. The V and J ends lost 6 bases and 0 bases respectively, with 12 bases between them. The length of the CDR3 is 16 residues. This CDR3 is CASSLIDVSYNSPLHF. The CDR3 DNA sequence: TGTGCCAGCAGTCTTATAGACGTCTCCTATAATTCACCCCTCCACTTT.

CDR3 sequence: CSARQRGAEAFF. The DNA for the CDR3 is TGCAGCGCCAGACAACGGGGGGCTGAAGCTTTCTTT. The chain joins TRBV29-1 to TRBJ1-1, with a possible D match to TRBD1 (5 bases). The germline CDR1 and CDR2 sequences are SQVTM and ANQGSEA. The CDR3 consists of 12 residues. Trimming removed 7 bases at V and 6 bases at J, with 15 bases between.

V usage is TRBV29-1 and J usage is TRBJ1-1; 8 nucleotides align to TRBD1. CDR1 SQVTM and CDR2 ANQGSEA come from the germline V gene. The CDR3 runs to 15 residues. V gave up 2 bases and J gave up 3 bases; unmatched junction bases: 8. CDR3: CSVEQGATWDTEAFF. The CDR3 DNA reads as TGCAGCGTTGAACAGGGGGCCACATGGGACACTGAAGCTTTCTTT.

The chain employs TRBV23-1 and TRBJ2-7; D unresolved. TRBV23-1 is classed as an ORF, of uncertain function. The CDR3 covers 15 residues. Trimming took off 2 bases at V and 3 bases at J, with 14 bases between the two ends. CDR3 sequence: CASSQGPTLNYEQYF. CDR3 nucleotides: TGCGCCAGCAGTCAAGGCCCCACCCTTAACTACGAGCAGTACTTC.